Listed below are T cell receptor beta chains from one sample, sequenced in a study of a mutant IDH1 vaccine in newly diagnosed glioma. No antigen is known for these receptors. Data came from immunoSEQ multiplex PCR; TCRdb stores just in-frame clones and leaves some out. The data show approximately 82,000 clones, with over 75% seen just once and 2% to 2.5% held by the top ten. The starting material was PBMCs, obtained from a glioma patient whose treatment included an IDH1 peptide vaccine. All receptors derive from a man aged 30 to 45 with glioma. Some clones in this sample may be carry-over from other donors' samples. Each CDR3 is given with its conserved first and last residue. D genes are given only for firm matches. Expanded clones get a size class; other rows say once, few or many, or leave the size out.

>NA|TRBV2|TRBJ1-4|TRBD1
TGTGCCAGCAGTGTGGACAGGGACGAAAAACTGTTTTTT
CASSVDRDEKLFF
>NA|TRBV4-2|TRBJ1-1|NA
TGTGCCAGCAGCCAAGGGCCGGGGGCTGAGAACACTGAAGCTTTCTTT
CASSQGPGAENTEAFF
>few|TRBV27|TRBJ1-5|NA
TGTGCCAGCGGGATCTCTATAGGCAATCAGCCCCAGCATTTT
CASGISIGNQPQHF
>NA|TRBV5-6|TRBJ2-4|TRBD1
TGTGCCAGCAGCTTTACCGGGACAGGCCGAATTCAGTACTTC
CASSFTGTGRIQYF
>NA|TRBV28|TRBJ1-1|TRBD1
TGTGCCAGCAGTGGGGCCGGACGAGGGGGCTGGGGCACTGAAGCTTTCTTT
CASSGAGRGGWGTEAFF
>few|TRBV7-7|TRBJ1-1|NA
TGTGCCAGCAGCTTAAGGGGAGGCACTGAAGCTTTCTTT
CASSLRGGTEAFF
>NA|TRBV15|TRBJ1-5|NA
TGTGCCACCAGCAGAGCTCAGAACAATCAGCCCCAGCATTTT
CATSRAQNNQPQHF
>NA|TRBV9|TRBJ1-2|NA
TGTGCCAGCAGCGCAAGATGGGGGGCGACTACTATCTATGGCTACACCTTC
CASSARWGATTIYGYTF
>few|TRBV30|TRBJ1-4|NA
TGTGCCTGGAGTCTCCTTAATGAAAAACTGTTTTTT
CAWSLLNEKLFF
>few|TRBV5-1|TRBJ1-2|NA
TGCGCCAGCAGGGTGCCGGGCTATGGCTACACCTTC
CASRVPGYGYTF
>once|TRBV18|TRBJ1-1|NA
TGTGCCAGCTCACCATTGTCGGGGGGCAACACTGAAGCTTTCTTT
CASSPLSGGNTEAFF
>NA|TRBV29-1|TRBJ1-1|NA
TGCAGCGTTGTCCCGGTCGGGACTGAAGCTTTCTTT
CSVVPVGTEAFF
>NA|TRBV6-1|TRBJ1-2|NA
TGTGCCAGCAGTGAAGTCGGCTACACCTTC
CASSEVGYTF
>NA|TRBV9|TRBJ2-1|NA
TGTGCCAGCAGCGGGCGGGAAGGAACCTACAATGAGCAGTTCTTC
CASSGREGTYNEQFF
>NA|TRBV9|TRBJ2-5|TRBD1
TGTGCCAGCAGCGTGCAATCGACAGGGGGTCAAGAGACCCAGTACTTC
CASSVQSTGGQETQYF
>NA|TRBV7-3|TRBJ2-3|NA
TGTGCCAGCAGCCCCTCCTCCGTCACAGATACGCAGTATTTT
CASSPSSVTDTQYF
>NA|TRBV5-4|TRBJ2-2|TRBD2
TGTGCCAGCAGCTTACCGGGGGGGGCCTTACTTACCGGGGAGCTGTTTTTT
CASSLPGGALLTGELFF
>NA|TRBV2|TRBJ1-2|NA
TGTGCCAGCAGTGGTGGGCCAAGGTATGGCTACACCTTC
CASSGGPRYGYTF
>NA|TRBV5-1|TRBJ1-1|NA
TGCGCCAGCAGCTTCCTCGGGTTGGGAGAAACTGAAGCTTTCTTT
CASSFLGLGETEAFF
>NA|TRBV7-8|TRBJ1-1|NA
TGTGCCAGCAGCCATCAGGGATCGCTGAACACTGAAGCTTTCTTT
CASSHQGSLNTEAFF
>NA|TRBV5-6|TRBJ2-3|NA
TGTGCCAGCAGTATTGTTTGGGATACGCAGTATTTT
CASSIVWDTQYF
>once|TRBV21-1|TRBJ2-3|NA
TGTGCCAGCACCCAGAGACCAACCAGGGGACTAGCGGGAAAGTGTACGGGCACAGATACGCAGTATTTT
CASTQRPTRGLAGKCTGTDTQYF
>NA|TRBV19|TRBJ1-6|NA
TGTGCCAGTAGTCCACCGGGGAGGGTGTATAATTCACCCCTCCACTTT
CASSPPGRVYNSPLHF
>few|TRBV5-1|TRBJ1-1|NA
TGCGCCAGCAGCTTGCAGGGTGGGTCTGAAGCTTTCTTT
CASSLQGGSEAFF
>NA|TRBV7-8|TRBJ2-1|TRBD2
TGTGCCAGCAGCGGAAAACTAGCGGGAGAGAATGAGCAGTTCTTC
CASSGKLAGENEQFF
>NA|TRBV5-4|TRBJ1-4|NA
TGTGCCAGCAGCGATACTAAGGGTAATGAAAAACTGTTTTTT
CASSDTKGNEKLFF
>NA|TRBV30|TRBJ1-2|NA
TGTGCCTGGAGTGTCCTGGGGGCTATCGGCTACACCTTC
CAWSVLGAIGYTF
>NA|TRBV7-7|TRBJ2-2|NA
TGTGCCAGCAGCTCGCCGAACACCGGGGAGCTGTTTTTT
CASSSPNTGELFF
>NA|TRBV28|TRBJ2-1|NA
TGTGCCAGCAGTTTATACGGGACCTACAATGAGCAGTTCTTC
CASSLYGTYNEQFF
>NA|TRBV2|TRBJ1-1|NA
TGTGCCAGCAGTTTATCATGGGGTCGTACTGAAGCTTTCTTT
CASSLSWGRTEAFF
>NA|TRBV23-1|TRBJ2-7|NA
TGCGCCAGCAGTCAATCGAACCGATCCTACGAGCAGTACTTC
CASSQSNRSYEQYF
>NA|TRBV19|TRBJ2-7|NA
TGTGCCAGTAGTATGCGGGACGGAACCTACGAGCAGTACTTC
CASSMRDGTYEQYF
>NA|TRBV18|TRBJ1-6|NA
TGTGCCAGCTCACCAAACATCCAGGGTCACTCACCCCTCCACTTT
CASSPNIQGHSPLHF
>NA|TRBV5-1|TRBJ2-1|NA
TGCGCCAGCAGCTTGGACAGGATCGATGAGCAGTTCTTC
CASSLDRIDEQFF
>NA|TRBV7-8|TRBJ1-5|NA
TGTGCCAGCAGCTTAACAGTTACGGGTGGTCAGCCCCAGCATTTT
CASSLTVTGGQPQHF
>NA|TRBV5-8|TRBJ1-1|TRBD1
TGTGCCAGCAGCTTGGGACTACAGGGGATGAACACTGAAGCTTTCTTT
CASSLGLQGMNTEAFF
>NA|TRBV28|TRBJ2-5|NA
TGTGCCAGCACGAGGGGGGACTATAAGGGGGAGACCCAGTACTTC
CASTRGDYKGETQYF
>NA|TRBV7-9|TRBJ2-7|NA
TGTGCCAGCAGCATATTCCGGGACGGACCCTACGAGCAGTACTTC
CASSIFRDGPYEQYF
>few|TRBV28|TRBJ1-2|NA
TGTGCCAGCGGGGGTGGCTATGGCTACACCTTC
CASGGGYGYTF
>once|TRBV2|TRBJ2-1|NA
TGTGCCAGCAGAGAGGGGGCGGGACACTACAATGAGCAGTTCTTC
CASREGAGHYNEQFF
>few|TRBV5-4|TRBJ1-6|NA
TGTGCCAGCAGCTTGATTACGCACCCCTATAATTCACCCCTCCACTTT
CASSLITHPYNSPLHF
>NA|TRBV6-5|TRBJ1-5|NA
TGTGCCAGCAGTTACGGTCACACGGGCAATCAGCCCCAGCATTTT
CASSYGHTGNQPQHF
>NA|TRBV7-9|TRBJ2-3|TRBD2
TGTGCCAGCAGCTTGGGACTAGAGGGCACAGATACGCAGTATTTT
CASSLGLEGTDTQYF
>NA|TRBV19|TRBJ2-7|NA
TGTGCCAGTAGTACCGCTACCTTAGGAGGGCAGTACTTC
CASSTATLGGQYF
>NA|TRBV6-6|TRBJ1-3|NA
TGTGCCAGCAGGGGGGCCAGGACTGGAAACACCATATATTTT
CASRGARTGNTIYF
>once|TRBV19|TRBJ2-5|TRBD1
TGTGCCAGTAGTACCTCAGGACAGGGGGCTGGATGGACCCAGTACTTC
CASSTSGQGAGWTQYF
>NA|TRBV7-9|TRBJ1-1|NA
TGTGCCAGCAGCTTAGAAGGGGGGGCTGAAGCTTTCTTT
CASSLEGGAEAFF
>once|TRBV2|TRBJ2-7|TRBD2
TGTGCCAGCAGTGAAGCTAGCGGTAGCGGGAGGACCTCTGGCGAGCAGTACTTC
CASSEASGSGRTSGEQYF
>NA|TRBV10-3|TRBJ2-2|TRBD1
TGTGCCATCAGTGCCAAGGGGGCCCCCACCGGGGAGCTGTTTTTT
CAISAKGAPTGELFF
>NA|TRBV11-2|TRBJ2-1|TRBD2
TGTGCCAGCAGCGACAAACCCGGGACTAGCGGTGTAGATGAGCAGTTCTTC
CASSDKPGTSGVDEQFF
>few|TRBV4-1|TRBJ1-2|TRBD1
TGCGCCAGCAGCCCCAGGGGGGATCGCTATGGCTACACCTTC
CASSPRGDRYGYTF
>NA|TRBV6-1|TRBJ2-7|NA
TGTGCCAGCTCCGCCGGAGGACACAGGGTCGAGCAGTACTTC
CASSAGGHRVEQYF
>NA|TRBV7-2|TRBJ1-4|NA
TGTGCCAGCAGCTTTCGGGGAACAACAACTAATGAAAAACTGTTTTTT
CASSFRGTTTNEKLFF
>NA|TRBV10-3|TRBJ2-1|NA
TGTGCCACCTCGGTCCGCAATGAGCAGTTCTTC
CATSVRNEQFF